This TCR beta chain was sequenced for a study of metastatic and nonmetastatic thyroid tumors. Study as a whole: Across peripheral blood and tumor or nodule tissue samples taken from malignant and benign thyroid patients, the repertoires were compared with one another.

CDR1 is DFQATT, CDR2 SNEGSKA, per germline (reference sequence). With 1 base removed from V and 7 bases from J, the gap between germline ends came to 17 bases. The CDR3 spans 16 residues. Study results and limitations: Reported TCR beta diversity, measured in blood and tumor, was significantly higher for malignant thyroid tumors than for benign nodules.

There were no patients who had received any treatment before thyroid surgery. This clone was detected many times. Its matching antigen is unknown. As handled by the study authors: In papillary thyroid cancer, a distant-metastasis classifier was built using CDR3 differences across clinicopathological groups. TCRdb reanalyzed the PCR reads with MiXCR. TCRdb's processing, not the authors', yielded these V and J calls. This sample has more than 20,000 clones; 10% to 15% occur once, and the top ten carry roughly 25%. Sequenced material: blood. This rearrangement joins TRBV20-1 to TRBJ1-6; a weak D match, TRBD1 (6 bases). The TCR originated in a female donor with papillary thyroid cancer or a benign thyroid nodule (not recorded which). Some clones in this sample may be carry-over from other donors' samples. CDR3 protein: CSARAGAGARNSPLHF. CDR3 nucleotide sequence: TGCAGTGCTAGAGCGGGAGCGGGGGCGCGGAATTCACCCCTCCACTTT.